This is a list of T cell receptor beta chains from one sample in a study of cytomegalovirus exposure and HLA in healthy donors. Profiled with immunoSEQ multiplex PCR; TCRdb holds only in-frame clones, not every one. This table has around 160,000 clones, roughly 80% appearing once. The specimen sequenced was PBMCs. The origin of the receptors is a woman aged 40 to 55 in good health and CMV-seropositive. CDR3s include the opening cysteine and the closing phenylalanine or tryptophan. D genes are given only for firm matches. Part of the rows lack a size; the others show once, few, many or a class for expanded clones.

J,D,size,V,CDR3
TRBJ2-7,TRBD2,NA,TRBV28,CASSWTSGSPSYEQYF
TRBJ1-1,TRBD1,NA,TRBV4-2,CASSQQGETEAFF
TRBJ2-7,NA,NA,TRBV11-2,CASSLVGGYEQYF
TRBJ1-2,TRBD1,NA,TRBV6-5,CASSYGTGMNYGYTF
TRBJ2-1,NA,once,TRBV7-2,CASSLGVGQNNEQFF
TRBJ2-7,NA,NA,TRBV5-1,CASSLAESSYEQYF
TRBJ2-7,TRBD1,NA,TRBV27,CASSSDRGIVYEQYF
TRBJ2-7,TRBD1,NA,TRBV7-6,CASSPQTGGNEQYF
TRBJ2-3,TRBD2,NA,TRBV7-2,CASSFTHRGVSTDTQYF
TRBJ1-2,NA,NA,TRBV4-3,CASSQVLEDYGYTF
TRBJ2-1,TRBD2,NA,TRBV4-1,CASRLGLAGVEQFF
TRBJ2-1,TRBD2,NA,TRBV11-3,CASSPWSGDNEQFF
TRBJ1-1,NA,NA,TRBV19,CASSIRSVNTEAFF
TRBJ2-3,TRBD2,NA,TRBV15,CATSRDLVAGGPADTQYF
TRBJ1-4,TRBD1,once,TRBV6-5,CASSSGTALFNEKLFF
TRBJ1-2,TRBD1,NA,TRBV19,CASRGTVPSGYTF
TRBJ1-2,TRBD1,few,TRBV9,CASSARTGIHYGYTF
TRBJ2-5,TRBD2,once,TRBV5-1,CASSLNGAGESETQYF
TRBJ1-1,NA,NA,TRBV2,CASSGLRNSHLSEAFF
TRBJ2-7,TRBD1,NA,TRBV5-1,CASSPTGGSYEQYF
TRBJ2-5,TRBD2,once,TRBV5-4,CASSLTSGSQETQYF
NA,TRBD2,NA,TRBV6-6,CASSARGLVDYEQYF
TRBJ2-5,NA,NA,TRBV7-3,CASSLSGAGETQYF
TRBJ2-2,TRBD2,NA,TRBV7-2,CASSAGLATKGSGELFF
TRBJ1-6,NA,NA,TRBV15,CATSREYSGDTYNSPLHF
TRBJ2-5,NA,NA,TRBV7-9,CASSLGLQGLQETQYF
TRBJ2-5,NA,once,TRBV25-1,CASSELVLKETQYF
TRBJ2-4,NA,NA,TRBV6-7,CASSTITGRKNIQYF
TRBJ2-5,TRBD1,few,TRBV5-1,CASSFRQGSQETQYF
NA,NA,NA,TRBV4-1,CASSPDISSYEQYF
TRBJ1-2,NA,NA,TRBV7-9,CASSLVSAGVNGYTF
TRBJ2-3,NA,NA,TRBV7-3,CASSLKGYPDTQYF
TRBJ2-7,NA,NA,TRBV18,CASSRDGSPYEQYF
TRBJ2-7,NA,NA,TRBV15,CATSRDRASYEQYF
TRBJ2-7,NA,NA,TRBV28,CASRSGGSHEQYF
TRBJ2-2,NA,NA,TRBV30,CAWRTAAANTGELFF
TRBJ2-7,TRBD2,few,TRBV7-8,CASSTGGRIEQYF
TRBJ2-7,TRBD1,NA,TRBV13,CASSLGTGVGEQYF
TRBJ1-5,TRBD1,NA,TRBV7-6,CASSLVAPTGFSNQPQHF
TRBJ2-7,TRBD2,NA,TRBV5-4,CASSDGTSGRTSLGF
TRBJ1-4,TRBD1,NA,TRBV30,CAWGGDSNEKLFF
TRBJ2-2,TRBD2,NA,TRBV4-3,CASSQVMSAGGSYTGELFF
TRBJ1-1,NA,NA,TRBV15,CATSRGTGILIEAFF
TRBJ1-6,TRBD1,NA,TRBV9,CASSTSGGSNSPLHF
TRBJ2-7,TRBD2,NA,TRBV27,CAGSLMGTTYEQYF
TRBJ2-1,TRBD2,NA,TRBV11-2,CASSLDSSSGLSSYNEQFF
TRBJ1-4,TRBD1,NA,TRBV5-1,CASTFTGTGGEKLFF
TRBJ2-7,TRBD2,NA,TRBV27,CASRDYRTSGRIYEQYF
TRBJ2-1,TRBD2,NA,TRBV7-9,CASSRGAGPYNEQFF